The 3 T cell receptor beta chains reported below all come from one sample, sequenced in a study of T cells after yellow fever vaccination. TCRdb used MiXCR to reprocess the 5' RACE reads, holding one entry per CDR3 protein. The sample carries 300,000 to 400,000 distinct CDR3 sequences, approximately 12% recorded once. The material sequenced was CD4+ T cells sorted from PBMCs, taken 15 days after the yellow fever booster vaccination. The receptors shown here come from a man younger than 35 who received the YFV17D yellow fever vaccine.

The sample holds many counts of this clonotype. The CDR3 loop is CASSSGGGAHNEQFF. CDR3 DNA sequence: TGCGCCAGCAGCTCCGGCGGGGGGGCTCACAATGAGCAGTTCTTC. The V gene is TRBV5-1, the J gene TRBJ2-1; 9 bases are shared with TRBD2. The CDR3 spans 15 residues. CDR1 and CDR2 (germline): SGHRS, YFSETQ. The ends lost 3 bases at V and 5 bases at J; junction bases unmatched: 6. Filled out from reference TRBV5-1 and TRBJ2-1, the complete variable domain reads KAGVTQTPRYLIKTRGQQVTLSCSPISGHRSVSWYQQTPGQGLQFLFEYFSETQRNKGNFPGRFSGRQFSNSRSEMNVSTLELGDSALYLCASSSGGGAHNEQFFGPGTRLTVL.

This rearrangement joins TRBV6-5 to TRBJ2-2; 10 bases are shared with TRBD2. J lost 4 bases, V lost 7 bases, and 3 bases had no gene match. Per germline, CDR1 MNHEY and CDR2 SVGAGI. The CDR3 loop spans 14 amino acids. The CDR3 DNA reads TGTGCCAGCATCGGACTAGCGGCCACCGGGGAGCTGTTTTTT. Residues: CASIGLAATGELFF.

The V call is TRBV20-1, the J call TRBJ1-2, with D maybe TRBD1 (6 bases). The CDR3 runs 12 residues. Germline CDR1 is DFQATT and CDR2 is SNEGSKA (reference sequence). Between the trimmed V and J ends, which lost 4 bases and 4 bases, there was a span of 10 bases. CDR3 sequence reads: CSAKGETYGYTF. As DNA, the CDR3 is TGCAGTGCTAAGGGGGAGACCTATGGCTACACCTTC.